This T cell receptor (beta chain) was obtained from a study of CD8 T cells in ankylosing spondylitis (dated by TCRdb to 2016 to 2017). Regarding the complete study: The study set out to find disease-linked TCR variants by profiling T cell receptor beta repertoires in ankylosing spondylitis patients and healthy donors. The full study cohort was made up of about 24 ankylosing spondylitis patients and 108 healthy donors. Samples of peripheral blood were taken, and for ankylosing spondylitis patients, synovial fluid was collected as well. Overall study results and their limits: The disease-linked clones were reported to be significantly enriched in matched synovial fluid samples from ankylosing spondylitis patients. A TCR beta motif made up of eight or nine highly homologous amino acid variants appeared to be characteristic of blood from ankylosing spondylitis patients. The disease-linked clones showed a CD8+ phenotype and occurred at relatively low frequencies in peripheral blood. Some of the motif variants had been reported before in the synovial fluid and blood of reactive arthritis patients, a finding that suggests common disease-initiation mechanisms.

Sequencing relied on an Illumina HiSeq 2500. Quantitative 5'-RACE with molecular barcodes was used to prepare TCR beta libraries. In the original analysis: To identify disease-linked TCR variants, a new computational method was used, one built on a probabilistic model of VDJ rearrangement. The public reads were quality trimmed at Q25 with fastp and then assembled into clones with MiXCR by TCRdb, keeping productive beta chains. For every CDR3 protein sequence, its rows merge into one entry that carries the most common genes and DNA. None of the V and J calls come from the authors' own analysis; TCRdb made them. The sample includes around 490,000 distinct CDR3 sequences, with approximately 5% observed a single time. The top ten hold roughly 3.5% of the sample. From the germline V gene, CDR1 is MNHNS and CDR2 is SASEGT. The junction shows trimming of 0 bases on V and 4 bases on J, and the gene matches do not reach 2 bases of it. From cysteine to phenylalanine, the CDR3 is 14 amino acids long. Only CDR3 DNA is held: 42 bases, read in frame from base 1.

This clonotype was seen many times. Its antigen is not yet known. Per-base qualities were not stored, and no clone one base away is much larger. The sample was blood, either unsorted or a sorted T cell fraction (not recorded which). The origin of this receptor is a male donor with ankylosing spondylitis. Here the chain combines TRBV6-1 and TRBJ1-2; TRBD1 agrees with 7 junctional bases. For the CDR3, the sequence is CASSEAGQSYGYTF. The sequenced DNA is TGTGCCAGCAGTGAAGCGGGACAGTCCTATGGCTACACCTTC.